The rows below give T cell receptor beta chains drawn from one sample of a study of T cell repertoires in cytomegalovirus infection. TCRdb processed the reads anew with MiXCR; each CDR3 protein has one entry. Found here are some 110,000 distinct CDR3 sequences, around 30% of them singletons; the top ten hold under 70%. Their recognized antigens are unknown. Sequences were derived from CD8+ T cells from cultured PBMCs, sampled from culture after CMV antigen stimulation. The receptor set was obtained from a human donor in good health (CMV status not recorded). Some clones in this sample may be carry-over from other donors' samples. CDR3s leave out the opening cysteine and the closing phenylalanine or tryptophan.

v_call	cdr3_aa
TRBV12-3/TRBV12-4	ASSTLAGGSTDTQY
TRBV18	ASSPQGVYEQY
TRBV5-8	ASSARDQPPYEQY
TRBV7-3	ASSRGQGATEAF
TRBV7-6	ASSLGKGPGLH
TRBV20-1	SARVPNRGPYEQY
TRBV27	ASRRGGGGNEQF
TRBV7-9	ASSRGQGSEAF
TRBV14	ASSQPNSPLH
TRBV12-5	ASGLEGGGTDTQY
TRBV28	ASSPLWTGDNQPQH